This T cell receptor beta chain was retrieved from a study of T cell responses to AZD1222 COVID-19 vaccine. Germline V gene lookup returns CDR1 MNHEY and CDR2 SMNVEV (reference sequence). The CDR3 is made up of 15 amino acids. Trimming removed 6 bases from V and 4 bases from J; junction bases left unmatched: 5. Only in-frame clones appear in the TCRdb table, and some are missing; sequencing was by immunoSEQ multiplex PCR. The table includes 100,000 to 140,000 clones, more than 80% detected once. Sample: peripheral blood, taken on day 0 of AZD1222 vaccination. The V and J genes are TRBV27 and TRBJ2-7; the match to TRBD2 covers 14 bases. The receptor's source is an adult in good health. Here the CDR3 reads CASRGTSGRVYEQYF. As DNA, the CDR3 is TGTGCCAGCAGGGGGACTAGCGGGAGAGTGTACGAGCAGTACTTC.